This TCR beta chain appears in the sequencing data of a study of glioma-infiltrating T cells. The length of the CDR3 is 15 residues. V was clipped by 0 bases and J by 5 bases, with 13 bases between them. The germline V gene encodes CDR1 MRHNA and CDR2 SNTAGT. The iRepertoire nested amplicon-rescue multiplex PCR amplified TCR alpha and beta CDR3s from RNA. TCRdb reprocessed the multiplex PCR reads via MiXCR and lists one record per CDR3 protein. The data hold 100,000 to 150,000 distinct CDR3 sequences, with more than 20% observed a single time. Study results and caveats: Very few CDR3 sequences were shared between tissue and blood. Above-expected tissue-blood divergence occurred in all gliomas, most in low-grade ones.

As regards this clonotype: Antigen unknown.

Specimen: glioma tissue, nonneoplastic brain tissue, or PBMCs (not recorded which). This receptor was obtained from a human donor with low-grade glioma or glioblastoma, undergoing nonglioma brain surgery, or in good health (not recorded which). V gene TRBV6-4 combines with J gene TRBJ1-1; D remains ambiguous. Here the CDR3 DNA reads TGTGCCAGCAGTGACTCGTTCCAACCCAGGACTGAAGCTTTCTTT. Translating it yields CASSDSFQPRTEAFF.